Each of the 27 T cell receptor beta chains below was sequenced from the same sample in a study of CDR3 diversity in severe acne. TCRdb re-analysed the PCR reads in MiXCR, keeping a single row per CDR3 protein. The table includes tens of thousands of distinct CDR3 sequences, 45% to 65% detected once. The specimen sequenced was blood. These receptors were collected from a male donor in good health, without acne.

The CDR3, as DNA: TGTGCCAGCAGCTTAGTACAGGGCGGCAGGGAGACCCAGTACTTC. The encoded protein is CASSLVQGGRETQYF. The rearrangement links TRBV7-9 to TRBJ2-5; a weak D match, TRBD1 (6 bases). Trimming shortened V by 1 base and J by 5 bases, and 14 bases separated the two germline ends. CDR1 SEHNR and CDR2 FQNEAQ come from the germline V gene (reference sequence). The CDR3 runs to 15 residues. Complete variable domain (other parts from reference TRBV7-9 and TRBJ2-5): DTGVSQNPRHKITKRGQNVTFRCDPISEHNRLYWYRQTLGQGPEFLTYFQNEAQLEKSRLLSDRFSAERPKGSFSTLEIQRTEQGDSAMYLCASSLVQGGRETQYFGPGTRLLVL.

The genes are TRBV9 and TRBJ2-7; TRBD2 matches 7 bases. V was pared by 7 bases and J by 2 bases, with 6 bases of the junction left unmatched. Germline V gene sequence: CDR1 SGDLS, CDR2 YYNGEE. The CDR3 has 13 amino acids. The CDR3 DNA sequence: TGTGCCAGCCGGGGGGACTCACCCTACGAGCAGTACTTC. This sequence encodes CASRGDSPYEQYF.

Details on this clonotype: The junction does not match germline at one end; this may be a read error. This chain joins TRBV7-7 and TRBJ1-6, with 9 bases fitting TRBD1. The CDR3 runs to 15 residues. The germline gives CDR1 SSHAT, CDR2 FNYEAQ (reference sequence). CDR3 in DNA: TGTGCTAGCAGCTTCTCCGGGACAGGGATATCACCCCTCCACTTT. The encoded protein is CASSFSGTGISPLHF. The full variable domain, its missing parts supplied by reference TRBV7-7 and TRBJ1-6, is GAGVSQSPRYKVTKRGQDVTLRCDPISSHATLYWYQQALGQGPEFLTYFNYEAQPDKSGLPSDRFSAERPEGSISTLTIQRTEQRDSAMYRCASSFSGTGISPLHFGNGTRLTVT.

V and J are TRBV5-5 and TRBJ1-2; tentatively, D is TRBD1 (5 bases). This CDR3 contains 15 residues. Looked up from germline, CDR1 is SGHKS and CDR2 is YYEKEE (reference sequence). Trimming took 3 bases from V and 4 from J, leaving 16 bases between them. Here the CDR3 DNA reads TGTGCCAGCAGCTCCGGGGGTTCGGGGCCCTATGGCTACACCTTC. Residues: CASSSGGSGPYGYTF.

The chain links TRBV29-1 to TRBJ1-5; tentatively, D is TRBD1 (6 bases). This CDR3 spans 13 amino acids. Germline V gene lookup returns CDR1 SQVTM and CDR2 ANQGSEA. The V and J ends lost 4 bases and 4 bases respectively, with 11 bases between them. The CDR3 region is CSVAEGGNQPQHF. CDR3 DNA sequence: TGCAGCGTTGCGGAGGGGGGGAATCAGCCCCAGCATTTT. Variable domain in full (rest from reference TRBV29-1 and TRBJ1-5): SAVISQKPSRDICQRGTSLTIQCQVDSQVTMMFWYRQQPGQSLTLIATANQGSEATYESGFVIDKFPISRPNLTFSTLTVSNMSPEDSSIYLCSVAEGGNQPQHFGDGTRLSIL.

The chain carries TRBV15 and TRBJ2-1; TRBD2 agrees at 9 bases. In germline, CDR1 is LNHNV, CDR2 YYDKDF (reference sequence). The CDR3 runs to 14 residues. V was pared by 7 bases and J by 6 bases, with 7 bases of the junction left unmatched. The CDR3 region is CATIKSSGTNEQFF. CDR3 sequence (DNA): TGTGCCACCATCAAATCTAGCGGGACCAATGAGCAGTTCTTC.

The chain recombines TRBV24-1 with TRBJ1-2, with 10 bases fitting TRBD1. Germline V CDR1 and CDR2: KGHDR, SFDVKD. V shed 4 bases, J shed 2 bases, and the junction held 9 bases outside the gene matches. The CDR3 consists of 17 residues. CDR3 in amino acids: CATSDPGTGDENYGYTF. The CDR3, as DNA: TGTGCCACCAGTGACCCTGGGACAGGGGATGAGAACTATGGCTACACCTTC.

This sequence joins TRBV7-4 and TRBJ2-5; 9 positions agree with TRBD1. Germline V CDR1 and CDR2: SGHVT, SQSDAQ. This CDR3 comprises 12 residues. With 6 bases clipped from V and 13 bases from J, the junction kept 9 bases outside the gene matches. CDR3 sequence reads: CASRPPGQGRYF. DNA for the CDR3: TGTGCCAGCAGGCCTCCGGGACAGGGAAGGTACTTC.

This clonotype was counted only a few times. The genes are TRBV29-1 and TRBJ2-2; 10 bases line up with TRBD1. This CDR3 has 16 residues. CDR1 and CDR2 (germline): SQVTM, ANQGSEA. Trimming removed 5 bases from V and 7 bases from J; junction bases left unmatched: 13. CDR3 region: CSVSNTDRGQIGELFF. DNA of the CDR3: TGCAGCGTTTCCAACACTGACAGGGGGCAGATCGGGGAGCTGTTTTTT.

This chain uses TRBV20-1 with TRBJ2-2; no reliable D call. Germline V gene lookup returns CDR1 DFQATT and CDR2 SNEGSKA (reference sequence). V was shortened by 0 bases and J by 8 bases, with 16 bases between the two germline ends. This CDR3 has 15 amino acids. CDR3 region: CSARDGRPPRGELFF. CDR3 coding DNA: TGCAGTGCTAGAGATGGCAGGCCCCCCCGAGGGGAGCTGTTTTTT.

As DNA, the CDR3 is TGTGCCATCAGGCTGGGACAAAACTCCTACGAGCAGTACTTC. Translated, it gives CAIRLGQNSYEQYF. The chain uses TRBV10-3 and TRBJ2-7; possible D gene TRBD1, 6 bases. V was pared by 6 bases and J by 0 bases, with 12 bases between. Germline values: CDR1 ENHRY, CDR2 SYGVKD. The CDR3 extends over 14 amino acids.

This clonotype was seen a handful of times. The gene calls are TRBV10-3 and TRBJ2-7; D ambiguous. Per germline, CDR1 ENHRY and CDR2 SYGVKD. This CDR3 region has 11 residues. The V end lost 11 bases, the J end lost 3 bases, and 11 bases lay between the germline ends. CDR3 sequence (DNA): TGTGCCGTTGCGGACGGCTACGAGCAGTACTTC. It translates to CAVADGYEQYF.

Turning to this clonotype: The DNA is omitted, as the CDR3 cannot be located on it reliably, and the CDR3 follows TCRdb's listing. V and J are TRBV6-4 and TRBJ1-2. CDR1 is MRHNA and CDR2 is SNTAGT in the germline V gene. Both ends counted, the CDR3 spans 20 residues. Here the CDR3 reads CASSTGAPNTEAFFGQGYTF.

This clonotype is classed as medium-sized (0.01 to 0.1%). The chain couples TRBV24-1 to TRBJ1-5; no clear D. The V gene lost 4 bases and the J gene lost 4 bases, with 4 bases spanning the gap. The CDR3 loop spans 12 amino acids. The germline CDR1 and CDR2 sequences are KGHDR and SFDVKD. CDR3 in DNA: TGTGCCACCAGTGACCCTAATCAGCCCCAGCATTTT. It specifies CATSDPNQPQHF.

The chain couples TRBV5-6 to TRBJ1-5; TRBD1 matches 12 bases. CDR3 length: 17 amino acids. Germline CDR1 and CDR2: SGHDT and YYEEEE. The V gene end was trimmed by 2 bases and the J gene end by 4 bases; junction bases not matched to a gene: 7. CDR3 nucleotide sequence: TGTGCCAGCAGCTTTGGGGACAGGGGGCAGGGGAATCAGCCCCAGCATTTT. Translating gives CASSFGDRGQGNQPQHF.

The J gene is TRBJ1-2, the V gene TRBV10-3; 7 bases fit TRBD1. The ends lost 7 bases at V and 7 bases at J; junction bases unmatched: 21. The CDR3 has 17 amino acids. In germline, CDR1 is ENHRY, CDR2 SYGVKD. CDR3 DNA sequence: TGTGCCATCACCCCGGGGGCAGGGGGATCCTCTATGGCTGGCTACACCTTC. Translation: CAITPGAGGSSMAGYTF.

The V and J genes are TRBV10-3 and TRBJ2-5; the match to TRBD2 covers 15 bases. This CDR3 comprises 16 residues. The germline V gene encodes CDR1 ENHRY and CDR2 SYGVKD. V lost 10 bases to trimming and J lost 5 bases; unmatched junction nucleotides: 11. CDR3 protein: CASTPGLAGGLETQYF. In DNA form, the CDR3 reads TGTGCCAGCACTCCCGGACTAGCGGGAGGGTTGGAGACCCAGTACTTC.

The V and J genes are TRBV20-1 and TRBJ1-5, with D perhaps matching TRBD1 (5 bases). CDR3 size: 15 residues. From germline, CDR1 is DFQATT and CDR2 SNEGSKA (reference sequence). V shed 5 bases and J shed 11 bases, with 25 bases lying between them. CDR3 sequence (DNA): TGCAGTGCTCCAATTGTAGGGGATCAGGGCGAGACCCAGCATTTT. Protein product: CSAPIVGDQGETQHF.

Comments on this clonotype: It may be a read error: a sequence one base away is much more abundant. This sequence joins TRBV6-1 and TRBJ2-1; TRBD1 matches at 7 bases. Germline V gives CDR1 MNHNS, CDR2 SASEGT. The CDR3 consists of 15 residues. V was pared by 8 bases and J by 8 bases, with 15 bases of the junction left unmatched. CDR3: CASSSGGSGSDEQFF. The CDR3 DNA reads TGTGCCAGCTCTTCAGGGGGTTCTGGGTCCGATGAGCAGTTCTTC.

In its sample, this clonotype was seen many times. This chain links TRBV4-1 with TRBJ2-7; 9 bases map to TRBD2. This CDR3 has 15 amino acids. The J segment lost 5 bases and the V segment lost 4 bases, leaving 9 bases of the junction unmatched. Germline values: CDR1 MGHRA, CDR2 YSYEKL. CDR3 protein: CASSPGASGTDEQYF. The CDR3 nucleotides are TGCGCCAGCAGCCCTGGGGCTAGCGGGACTGACGAGCAGTACTTC.

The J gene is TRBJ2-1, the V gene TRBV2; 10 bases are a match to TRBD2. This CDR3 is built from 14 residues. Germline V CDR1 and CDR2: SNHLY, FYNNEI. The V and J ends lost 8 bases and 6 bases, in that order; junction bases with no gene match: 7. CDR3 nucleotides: TGTGCCAGCGCCGGGCTAGCGGGAGTCAATGAGCAGTTCTTC. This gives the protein CASAGLAGVNEQFF.

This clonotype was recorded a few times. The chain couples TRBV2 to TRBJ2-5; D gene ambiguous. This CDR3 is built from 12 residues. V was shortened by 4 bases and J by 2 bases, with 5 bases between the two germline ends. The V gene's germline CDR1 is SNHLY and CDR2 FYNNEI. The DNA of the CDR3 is TGTGCCAGCAGTGTGTGGCAAGAGACCCAGTACTTC. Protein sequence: CASSVWQETQYF.

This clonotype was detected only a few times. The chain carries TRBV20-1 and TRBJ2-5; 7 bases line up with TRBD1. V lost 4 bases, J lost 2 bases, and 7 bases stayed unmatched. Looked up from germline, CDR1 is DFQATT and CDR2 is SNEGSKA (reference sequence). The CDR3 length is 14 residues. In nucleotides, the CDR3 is TGCAGTGCTATAGGCCGGGACAGTCAAGAGACCCAGTACTTC. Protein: CSAIGRDSQETQYF.

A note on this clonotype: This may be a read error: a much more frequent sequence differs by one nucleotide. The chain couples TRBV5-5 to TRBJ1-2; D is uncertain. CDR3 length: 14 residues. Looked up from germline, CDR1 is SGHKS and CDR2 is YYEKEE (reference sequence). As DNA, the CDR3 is TGTGCCAGCAGCTTTGATTTTAACAGCTATGGCTACGCCTTC. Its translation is CASSFDFNSYGYAF.

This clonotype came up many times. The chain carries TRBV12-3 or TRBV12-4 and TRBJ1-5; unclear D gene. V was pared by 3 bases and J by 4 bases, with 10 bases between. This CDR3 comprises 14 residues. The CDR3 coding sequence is TGTGCCAGCAGTTTCATGGACGGGAATCAGCCCCAGCATTTT. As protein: CASSFMDGNQPQHF.

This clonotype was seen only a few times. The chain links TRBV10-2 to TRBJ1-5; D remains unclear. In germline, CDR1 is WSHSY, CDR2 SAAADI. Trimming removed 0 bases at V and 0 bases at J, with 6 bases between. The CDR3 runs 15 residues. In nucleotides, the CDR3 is TGCGCCAGCAGTGAGTCTGGGGATAGCAATCAGCCCCAGCATTTT. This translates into CASSESGDSNQPQHF.

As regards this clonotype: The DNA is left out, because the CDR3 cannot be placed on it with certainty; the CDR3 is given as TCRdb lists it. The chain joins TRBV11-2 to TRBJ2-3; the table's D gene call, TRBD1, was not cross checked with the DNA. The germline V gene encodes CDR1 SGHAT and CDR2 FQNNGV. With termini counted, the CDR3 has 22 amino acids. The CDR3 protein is CASSPGTISEQYFGPGTDTQYF.